This passage covers 25 T cell receptor beta chains from one sample sequenced in a study of vaccination and CD4 T cells after COVID-19. No antigens are known for them. As for treatment: roughly nine-day PBMC culture with coronavirus spike peptide pools or control peptides (ViraFEST assay). An Oncomine TCR Beta short-read assay was used to sequence the DNA from cultured CD4+ T cells. MiXCR was run by TCRdb on the PCR reads, yielding one entry per CDR3 protein. The sample lists around 10,000 distinct CDR3 sequences, 50% to 60% occurring once. The sequenced material came from CD4+ T cells from blood, cultured in vitro. The receptors stem from a human donor who had recovered from COVID-19.

The V call is TRBV6-1, the J call TRBJ2-7, with D tentatively TRBD1 (5 bases). CDR1 is MNHNS, CDR2 SASEGT, per germline. The CDR3 loop spans 13 amino acids. V was clipped by 1 base and J by 3 bases, with 7 bases between them. The chain's CDR3 is CASSEGGRYEQYF. Written as DNA, the CDR3 is TGTGCCAGCAGTGAAGGGGGCCGCTACGAGCAGTACTTC.

This clonotype has more than one count but fewer than ten. The rearrangement uses TRBV6-1 and TRBJ1-6, with a weak D call TRBD1 (5 bases). Germline V gene data show CDR1 as MNHNS and CDR2 as SASEGT. With 6 bases removed from V and 7 bases from J, the gap between germline ends came to 16 bases. This CDR3 has 15 residues. The CDR3 bases are TGTGCCAGCAGACTGGGGACCGGGATGAATTCACCCCTCCACTTT. Translated: CASRLGTGMNSPLHF.

This clonotype was observed a handful of times. The chain has TRBV12-3 or TRBV12-4 and TRBJ2-5; no firm D call. CDR3 length: 11 amino acids. V lost 3 bases and J lost 4, with 3 bases in between. The CDR3 reads CASSFSETQYF. The CDR3 DNA sequence: TGTGCCAGCAGTTTTTCAGAGACCCAGTACTTC.

Regarding this clonotype: The limits of the CDR3 on the DNA are not certain, so only TCRdb's listed CDR3 is given. The J gene is TRBJ1-1, the V gene TRBV10-3; the D segment call TRBD1 is taken from the table without a DNA check. CDR1 and CDR2 (germline): ENHRY, SYGVKD. Counting both end residues, the CDR3 totals 23 amino acids. The chain's CDR3 is CAIRHDREVNEQYFGPVNTEAFF.

CDR3 DNA sequence: TGCAGTGCTACCTTAGGGACTCTCTCTTACACCTACGAGCAGTACTTC. Its protein is CSATLGTLSYTYEQYF. V is TRBV20-1 and J is TRBJ2-7; TRBD2 might be the D (6 bases). Germline values: CDR1 DFQATT, CDR2 SNEGSKA (reference sequence). V was pared by 4 bases and J by 2 bases, with 21 bases between. The CDR3 contains 16 residues.

J is TRBJ2-1 and V is TRBV7-6; a weak D match, TRBD2 (5 bases). Near its end, the DNA agrees better with TRBJ2-7, so the J call may be wrong. This CDR3 is built from 13 residues. From germline, CDR1 is SGHVS and CDR2 FNYEAQ. CDR3 region: CASSSNPSGKQYF. The CDR3 coding sequence is TGTGCCAGCAGCTCTAATCCCTCCGGGAAGCAGTACTTC.

In DNA, the CDR3 is TGTGCCAGCAGGGAGGGACAGGAAGAGACCCAGTACTTC. Translation: CASREGQEETQYF. V gene TRBV28 combines with J gene TRBJ2-5; 8 bases match TRBD1. The CDR3 extends over 13 amino acids. Germline values: CDR1 MDHEN, CDR2 SYDVKM. Trimming at V came to 6 bases and at J to 3 bases, leaving 3 bases not matched to a gene.

The CDR3 spells CASSFQLQGGAEAFF. The CDR3, as DNA: TGTGCCAGCAGCTTCCAACTACAGGGAGGGGCTGAAGCTTTCTTT. This chain links TRBV7-9 with TRBJ1-1, with TRBD1 as a possible D gene (6 bases). The CDR3 contains 15 residues. Germline assignment: CDR1 SEHNR and CDR2 FQNEAQ (reference sequence). V lost 3 bases to trimming and J lost 6 bases, with 17 bases between them.

In its sample, this clonotype was seen a few times. The rearrangement uses TRBV7-2 and TRBJ1-5; no definite D call. This CDR3 is built from 15 residues. CDR1 is SGHTA and CDR2 is FQGNSA in the germline V gene. V dropped 5 bases and J dropped 0 bases, with 11 bases sitting between them. This chain's CDR3 is CASSLDWVSNQPQHF. CDR3 sequence (DNA): TGTGCCAGCAGCCTTGACTGGGTTAGCAATCAGCCCCAGCATTTT.

The chain recombines TRBV27 with TRBJ1-6; no reliable D call. The CDR3 is 17 amino acids. The ends were cut back, 0 bases at V and 3 bases at J, with 12 bases in the middle. Germline V lookup: CDR1 MNHEY, CDR2 SMNVEV (reference sequence). The CDR3 DNA follows: TGTGCCAGCAGTTTATCCCCTACCTCCTTCTATAATTCACCCCTCCACTTT. Its protein product is CASSLSPTSFYNSPLHF.

The chain has TRBV20-1 and TRBJ2-1; D not resolved. Trimming took off 8 bases at V and 4 bases at J, with 9 bases between the two ends. Germline CDR1 reads DFQATT; CDR2 reads SNEGSKA (reference sequence). This CDR3 is 11 amino acids long. CDR3: CSSGVYNEQFF. CDR3 DNA: TGCAGTTCAGGAGTATACAATGAGCAGTTCTTC.

The chain carries TRBV20-1 and TRBJ2-3; TRBD1 matches 8 bases. The end of the DNA aligns better with TRBJ2-5, so the J call may be wrong. The CDR3 spans 13 residues. CDR1 is DFQATT and CDR2 is SNEGSKA in the germline V gene (reference sequence). This CDR3 is CSARPWTGETQYF. CDR3 nucleotides: TGCAGTGCTAGACCCTGGACAGGGGAGACCCAGTACTTC.

This chain connects TRBV12-3 or TRBV12-4 to TRBJ1-2, with D perhaps matching TRBD1 (6 bases). The CDR3 sequence is 18 residues long. V shed 1 base and J shed 0 bases, with 18 bases lying between them. CDR3 bases: TGTGCCAGCAGTTTAGGGCCCCCCGACAGGACTTCTAACTATGGCTACACCTTC. Residues: CASSLGPPDRTSNYGYTF.

The V gene is TRBV10-3, the J gene TRBJ2-3, with D possibly TRBD2 on 6 matching bases. The V gene's germline CDR1 is ENHRY and CDR2 SYGVKD. V was pared by 7 bases and J by 3 bases, with 11 bases between. The CDR3 runs 13 residues. The CDR3 region has the DNA TGTGCCATCATGGGGGGTTCTACAGATACGCAGTATTTT. Protein sequence: CAIMGGSTDTQYF.

This clonotype counts as large (0.1 to 1%). The chain is built from TRBV7-2 and TRBJ1-1; 7 bases agree with TRBD1. With 7 bases clipped from V and 6 bases from J, the junction kept 14 bases outside the gene matches. Germline loops: CDR1 SGHTA, CDR2 FQGNSA. The CDR3 is 15 amino acids. In DNA, the CDR3 is TGTGCCAGCATGCGTAGACAGGGAGGGGGATCTGAAGCTTTCTTT. It translates to CASMRRQGGGSEAFF.

The chain is built from TRBV5-4 and TRBJ2-7; D is undetermined. Germline CDR1 SGHNT, CDR2 YYREEE (reference sequence). The CDR3 is 12 amino acids. V lost 0 bases, J lost 7 bases, and 8 bases lay in between. In DNA, the CDR3 is TGTGCCAGCAGCTTGGACGCTTCTGAGCAGTACTTC. It yields the protein CASSLDASEQYF.

V is TRBV4-2 and J is TRBJ2-7; TRBD2 aligns across 8 bases. CDR1 is LGHNA, CDR2 YNFKEQ, per germline. The junction had 6 bases not matched to a gene; V was cut back by 2 bases and J by 3 bases. This CDR3 region has 15 residues. CDR3 coding DNA: TGTGCCAGCAGCCAAATAGCCAGCGGGGGCTACGAGCAGTACTTC. Amino acid sequence: CASSQIASGGYEQYF.

This clonotype was counted once. This chain uses TRBV6-5 with TRBJ2-2, with 8 bases fitting TRBD2. The germline V gene encodes CDR1 MNHEY and CDR2 SVGAGI. The CDR3 consists of 16 residues. J gave up 7 bases and V 2 bases, and 9 bases lay outside the gene matches. CDR3 DNA sequence: TGTGCCAGCAGTTACAGGGCGGGAGGAATGTACGGGGAGCTGTTTTTT. Translated: CASSYRAGGMYGELFF.

The chain employs TRBV7-2 and TRBJ2-7; 8 bases align to TRBD2. This CDR3 is built from 15 residues. Trimming at V came to 2 bases and at J to 2 bases, leaving 5 bases not matched to a gene. The germline V gene has CDR1 SGHTA and CDR2 FQGNSA. The CDR3 region is CASSLYSGKAYEQYF. CDR3 sequence (DNA): TGTGCCAGCAGCTTATATAGCGGGAAAGCCTACGAGCAGTACTTC.

The rearrangement uses TRBV10-1 and TRBJ1-5; TRBD1 matches 7 bases. CDR1 and CDR2 (germline): WNHNN, SYGVQD (reference sequence). The ends lost 8 bases at V and 0 bases at J; junction bases unmatched: 7. The CDR3 has 15 residues. CDR3 loop: CASPGQKNSNQPQHF. Written as DNA, the CDR3 is TGCGCCAGCCCGGGACAGAAAAATAGCAATCAGCCCCAGCATTTT.

This clonotype was seen just once. The chain has TRBV7-9 and TRBJ2-1; D not resolved. The germline V gene has CDR1 SEHNR and CDR2 FQNEAQ (reference sequence). The CDR3 length is 13 residues. V was clipped by 0 bases and J by 5 bases, with 5 bases between them. The CDR3 loop reads CASSLAGNNEQFF. The CDR3 coding sequence is TGTGCCAGCAGCTTAGCGGGAAACAATGAGCAGTTCTTC.

The chain carries TRBV28 and TRBJ1-2; 7 bases are shared with TRBD1. The CDR3 sequence is 12 residues long. CDR1 and CDR2 (germline): MDHEN, SYDVKM. Trimming cost V 1 base and J 8 bases; bases outside gene matches: 1. CDR3 sequence reads: CASSLSGGGYTF. Here the CDR3 DNA reads TGTGCCAGCAGTTTATCAGGGGGAGGCTACACCTTC.

The genes are TRBV2 and TRBJ2-5; D might be TRBD1 (6 bases). Germline V gene sequence: CDR1 SNHLY, CDR2 FYNNEI. Trimming left V 3 bases short and J 5 bases short, with 13 bases between. The CDR3 totals 14 residues. The CDR3 region has the DNA TGTGCCAGCAGTGATCAGGGGTTAAGGGAGACCCAGTACTTC. Residues: CASSDQGLRETQYF.

The chain employs TRBV29-1 and TRBJ1-1; D is ambiguous. Trimming took 7 bases from V and 8 from J, leaving 11 bases between them. This CDR3 is built from 10 residues. Germline V gene sequence: CDR1 SQVTM, CDR2 ANQGSEA. CDR3 region: CSGTDGEAFF. CDR3 DNA: TGCAGCGGGACGGACGGAGAAGCTTTCTTT.

The chain has TRBV5-8 and TRBJ2-5; D unclear. The CDR3 length is 14 residues. V lost 2 bases and J lost 0, with 8 bases in between. In germline, CDR1 is SGHTS, CDR2 YDEGEE. The CDR3: CASSLSSDQETQYF. The CDR3 nucleotides are TGTGCCAGCAGCTTAAGCAGTGACCAAGAGACCCAGTACTTC.